This T cell receptor (beta chain) was captured by sequencing in a study of T cell repertoires in ileal Crohn's disease. Study summary: M6 samples are neoterminal ileum biopsies from postoperative colonoscopy. General study results and limits: All patients with clonality above 26.8% had endoscopic recurrence.

There are a few counts of this clone. The antigen is not known. Regarding time point: neoterminal ileum biopsy at postoperative endoscopy, about 6 months after surgery. Sequenced by immunoSEQ multiplex PCR; TCRdb stores in-frame clones only, minus some. The data hold 12,000 or so clones, with roughly 80% observed a single time. The CDR3 spans 17 residues. V lost 3 bases to trimming and J lost 2 bases, with 17 bases between them. Germline V gene lookup returns CDR1 LNHDA and CDR2 SQIVND (reference sequence). The material sequenced was ileal tissue. The chain couples TRBV19 to TRBJ1-5; possibly TRBD1 for D (6 bases). The sequence was obtained from an adult with Crohn's disease. CDR3 bases: TGTGCCAGTAGTATGAGGATGGACAGACCTGGCAATCAGCCCCAGCATTTT. Translated, it gives CASSMRMDRPGNQPQHF.